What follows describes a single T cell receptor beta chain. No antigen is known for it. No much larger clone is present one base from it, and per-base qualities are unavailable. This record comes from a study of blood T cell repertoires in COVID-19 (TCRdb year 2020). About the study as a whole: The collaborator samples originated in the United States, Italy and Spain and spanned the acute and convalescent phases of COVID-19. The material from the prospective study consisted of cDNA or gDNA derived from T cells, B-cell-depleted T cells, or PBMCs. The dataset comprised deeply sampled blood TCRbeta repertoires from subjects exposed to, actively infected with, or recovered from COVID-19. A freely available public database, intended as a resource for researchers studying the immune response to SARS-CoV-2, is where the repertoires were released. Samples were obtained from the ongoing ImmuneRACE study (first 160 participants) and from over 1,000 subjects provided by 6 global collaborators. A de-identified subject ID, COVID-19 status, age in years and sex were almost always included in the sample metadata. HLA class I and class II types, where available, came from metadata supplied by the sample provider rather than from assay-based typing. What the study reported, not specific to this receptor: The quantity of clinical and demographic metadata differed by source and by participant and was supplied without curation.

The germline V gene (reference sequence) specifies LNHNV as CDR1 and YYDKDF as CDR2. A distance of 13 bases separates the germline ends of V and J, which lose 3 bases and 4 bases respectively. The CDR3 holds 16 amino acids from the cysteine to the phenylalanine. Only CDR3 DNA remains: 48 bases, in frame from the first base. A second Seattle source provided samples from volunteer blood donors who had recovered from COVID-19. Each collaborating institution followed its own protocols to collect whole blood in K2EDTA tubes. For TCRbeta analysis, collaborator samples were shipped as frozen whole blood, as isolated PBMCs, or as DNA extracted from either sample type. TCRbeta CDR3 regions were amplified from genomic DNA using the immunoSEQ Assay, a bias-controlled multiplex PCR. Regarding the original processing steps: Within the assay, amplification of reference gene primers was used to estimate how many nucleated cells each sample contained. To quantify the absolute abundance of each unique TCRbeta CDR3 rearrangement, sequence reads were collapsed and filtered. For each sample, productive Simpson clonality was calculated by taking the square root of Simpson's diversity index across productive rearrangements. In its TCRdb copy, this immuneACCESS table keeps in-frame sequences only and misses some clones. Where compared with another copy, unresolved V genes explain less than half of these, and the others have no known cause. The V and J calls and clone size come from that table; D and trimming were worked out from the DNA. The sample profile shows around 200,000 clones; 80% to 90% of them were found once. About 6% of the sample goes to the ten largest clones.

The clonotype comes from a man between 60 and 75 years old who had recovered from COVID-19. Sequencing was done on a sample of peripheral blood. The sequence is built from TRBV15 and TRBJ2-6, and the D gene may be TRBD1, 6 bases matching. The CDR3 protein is CATSSGPGTGANVLTF. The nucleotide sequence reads TGTGCCACCAGCAGTGGCCCCGGGACAGGGGCCAACGTCCTGACTTTC.